This is a list of T cell receptor beta chains from one sample in a study of cytomegalovirus exposure and HLA in healthy donors. Repertoires were generated with immunoSEQ multiplex PCR, while TCRdb's copy carries only in-frame clones and drops some. The sample comprises tens of thousands of clones, 75% to 80% of which are singletons, and 3.7% rests with the top ten. Sequencing was carried out using PBMCs. The receptor source for this set is a man in his thirties or forties in good health and CMV-seronegative. CDR3s include the opening cysteine and the closing phenylalanine or tryptophan. The order of the fields is J gene, D gene, V gene, clone size, CDR3 DNA, CDR3 protein. The D gene is left open where the match is weak. Size tells how often a clone was seen (once, few, many) or the class of an expanded clone, and some rows leave it out.

TRBJ2-5 | TRBD2 | TRBV7-8 | - | TGTGCCAGCAGCTTAGAGGGGCGGGAGGGTAAGACCCAGTACTTC | CASSLEGREGKTQYF
TRBJ2-5 | TRBD1 | TRBV6-5 | - | TGTGCCAGCAGCCCCGGGACAGGGGGATGGGAGACCCAGTACTTC | CASSPGTGGWETQYF
TRBJ2-5 | - | TRBV5-1 | - | TGCGCCAGCAGCTCCTCAGGGGAAGAGACCCAGTACTTC | CASSSSGEETQYF
TRBJ2-7 | TRBD1 | TRBV19 | - | TGTGCCAGTAGTAACTACCCCCTACAGGGGGCTTTTTACGAGCAGTACTTC | CASSNYPLQGAFYEQYF
TRBJ2-7 | - | TRBV19 | - | TGTGCCAGTAGTACCACCGACACCTACGAGCAGTACTTC | CASSTTDTYEQYF
TRBJ2-7 | TRBD1 | TRBV7-2 | - | TGTGCCAGCAGCTTAGGACAGGGGGCCTACGAGCAGTACTTC | CASSLGQGAYEQYF
TRBJ2-7 | TRBD1 | TRBV7-9 | - | TGTGCCAGCAGCCCTCGGACAGGGGTAGGCTACGAGCAGTACTTC | CASSPRTGVGYEQYF
TRBJ2-1 | TRBD1 | TRBV7-9 | - | TGTGCCAGCAGCCTGGACAGGGGGAATGATGAGCAGTTCTTC | CASSLDRGNDEQFF
TRBJ1-1 | - | TRBV4-3 | - | TGCGCCAGCAGCCAAGATACCGGGTCGATGAACACTGAAGCTTTCTTT | CASSQDTGSMNTEAFF
TRBJ2-5 | TRBD2 | TRBV5-1 | - | TGCGCCAGCAGCTGGCGGGGGACGGAAGAGACCCAGTACTTC | CASSWRGTEETQYF
TRBJ2-1 | - | TRBV7-9 | few | TGTGCCAGCAGCTTAGAAGGGGGCAATGAGCAGTTCTTC | CASSLEGGNEQFF
TRBJ2-1 | TRBD2 | TRBV28 | - | TGTGCCAGCAGTTTACGACTTCTAGCGGGAGGGCGGAATGAGCAGTTCTTC | CASSLRLLAGGRNEQFF
TRBJ2-1 | TRBD2 | TRBV29-1 | - | TGCAGCGTTGACTTCGGGACTAGCGTCCACAATGAGCAGTTCTTC | CSVDFGTSVHNEQFF
TRBJ2-5 | - | TRBV30 | once | TGTGCCTGGAGTTCAGGGGTAGGGCAAGAGACCCAGTACTTC | CAWSSGVGQETQYF
TRBJ1-6 | - | TRBV2 | - | TGTGCCAGCAGCAGGGAATCACCCCTCCACTTT | CASSRESPLHF
TRBJ1-1 | TRBD1 | TRBV2 | - | TGTGCCAGCAGTGGCTACAGGGGACCTAACACTGAAGCTTTCTTT | CASSGYRGPNTEAFF
TRBJ1-2 | TRBD1 | TRBV25-1 | once | TGTGCCAGCAGTGGGCTGTCGCTTACCGGGACAGGGAACTATGGCTACACCTTC | CASSGLSLTGTGNYGYTF
TRBJ2-3 | - | TRBV25-1 | - | TGTGCCAGCGGAACAGGGTACACAGATACGCAGTATTTT | CASGTGYTDTQYF
TRBJ2-5 | TRBD2 | TRBV11-2 | - | TGTGCCAGCAGCTTAGAATTCTGGGGCGGGAGGGGGGTTCGAGAGACCCAGTACTTC | CASSLEFWGGRGVRETQYF
TRBJ2-7 | TRBD2 | TRBV27 | - | TGTGCCAGCAGTTTATTCCCCATTAGCGGGAGGGCCCGCGAGCAGTACTTC | CASSLFPISGRAREQYF
TRBJ2-7 | - | TRBV10-3 | few | TGTGCCATCAGTGAGTCGGTTGTGCGGCAGAGCTCCTACGAGCAGTACTTC | CAISESVVRQSSYEQYF
TRBJ1-4 | - | TRBV11-2 | - | TGTGCCAGCAGCTTCAGGGTTGCGGCTAATGAAAAACTGTTTTTT | CASSFRVAANEKLFF
TRBJ1-2 | TRBD1 | TRBV6-1 | - | TGTGCCAGCGAAGGGGGCCTTAACTATGGCTACACCTTC | CASEGGLNYGYTF
TRBJ2-1 | - | TRBV27 | - | TGTGCCAGCAGTTTGTCAGAAAAAAATGAGCAGTTCTTC | CASSLSEKNEQFF
TRBJ2-2 | TRBD2 | TRBV6-5 | - | TGTGCCAGCAGTTACGATGCAGGCGGGAGGGGGGAGCTGTTTTTT | CASSYDAGGRGELFF
TRBJ1-2 | - | TRBV6-1 | - | TGTGCCAGCAGGGGAACAGGGCAGCATGGCTACACCTTC | CASRGTGQHGYTF
TRBJ1-1 | TRBD1 | TRBV19 | once | TGTGCCAGTAGGGGACAGGGCGTCACTGAAGCTTTCTTT | CASRGQGVTEAFF
TRBJ1-1 | - | TRBV9 | - | TGTGCCAGCAGCGTAGGGTCGGGGGGGACGGACACTGAAGCTTTCTTT | CASSVGSGGTDTEAFF
TRBJ1-1 | - | TRBV7-9 | - | TGTGCCAGCAGCTTCAACAGTGCGCCTGAAGCTTTCTTT | CASSFNSAPEAFF
TRBJ1-5 | - | TRBV18 | - | TGTGCCAGCAATGCTGAGGCAGCCGATCAGCCCCAGCATTTT | CASNAEAADQPQHF
TRBJ2-3 | - | TRBV11-2 | - | TGTGCCAGCAGCTCAGGGATTAGCACAGATACGCAGTATTTT | CASSSGISTDTQYF
TRBJ2-2 | - | TRBV19 | - | TGTGCCAGTATTTCGACTCTAAACACCGGGGAGCTGTTTTTT | CASISTLNTGELFF
TRBJ2-1 | TRBD1 | TRBV5-4 | once | TGTGCCAGCAGCCCGAGACAGGGGGAATTCAATGAGCAGTTCTTC | CASSPRQGEFNEQFF
TRBJ1-1 | - | TRBV9 | - | TGTGCCAGCAGCGTAGGACAATTGAACACTGAAGCTTTCTTT | CASSVGQLNTEAFF
TRBJ1-4 | TRBD1 | TRBV2 | - | TGTGCCAGCGGGAGACAGGGGGTGGCTGAAAAACTGTTTTTT | CASGRQGVAEKLFF
TRBJ2-1 | TRBD2 | TRBV4-1 | few | TGCGCCAGCAGCCCCGGACTAGCGGGGGCCAATGAGCAGTTCTTC | CASSPGLAGANEQFF
TRBJ2-2 | TRBD1 | TRBV9 | few | TGTGCCAGCAGCGTAGGGTTGGGACAGGGTACCGGGGAGCTGTTTTTT | CASSVGLGQGTGELFF
TRBJ2-6 | - | TRBV5-8 | - | TGTGCCAGCAGCTTGTATGAGGGCGCGTGGGTAGTGGCCAACGTCCTGACTTTC | CASSLYEGAWVVANVLTF
TRBJ2-7 | - | TRBV6-5 | - | TGTGCCAGCAGTTCAGGGCTATACGAGCAGTACTTC | CASSSGLYEQYF
TRBJ2-7 | - | TRBV5-1 | - | TGCGCCAGCAGCTTGGTTTTGGGAGGCGAGCAGTACTTC | CASSLVLGGEQYF
TRBJ2-7 | - | TRBV4-2 | - | TGTGCCAGCAGCCAAGAACAGGTACTCTGGAGCGAGCAGTACTTC | CASSQEQVLWSEQYF
TRBJ2-3 | - | TRBV7-8 | - | TGTGCCAGCAGCCTAACGACTAAGGCAGATACGCAGTATTTT | CASSLTTKADTQYF
TRBJ2-7 | - | TRBV7-9 | - | TGTGCCAGCAGCTTACAGGGGAAGGTCTCCTACGAGCAGTACTTC | CASSLQGKVSYEQYF
TRBJ1-2 | - | TRBV6-1 | - | TGCGCAACTTTTTTTAACTATGGCTACACCTTC | CATFFNYGYTF
TRBJ1-6 | TRBD1 | TRBV5-1 | - | TGCGCCAGCAGCTTGACAGGGGATAATTCACCCCTCCACTTT | CASSLTGDNSPLHF
TRBJ1-1 | - | TRBV28 | - | TGTGCCAGCAGCCCACCGGGACAAAGTAACACTGAAGCTTTCTTT | CASSPPGQSNTEAFF
TRBJ2-2 | - | TRBV11-2 | - | TGTGCCAGCAGAAGTCAGGGCGCCACCGGGGAGCTGTTTTTT | CASRSQGATGELFF
TRBJ1-1 | - | TRBV7-9 | - | TGTGCCAGCAGCTTAGTATTGGCGGGCACTGAAGCTTTCTTT | CASSLVLAGTEAFF
TRBJ2-2 | - | TRBV4-1 | - | TGCGCCAGCAGCCACGACAGGAACACCGGGGAGCTGTTTTTT | CASSHDRNTGELFF